This is a list of T cell receptor beta chains from one sample in a study of blood T cells in healthy people across ages. TCRdb fed the 5' RACE reads into MiXCR, producing one record per CDR3 protein. The sample yields hundreds of thousands of distinct CDR3 sequences, 24% seen once. In addition, the sample was reused for a study of T cells of mothers and their children.

The sequenced sample consisted of blood. The receptor source for this set is a boy aged 5-17 years in good health. Both conserved end residues are trimmed from each CDR3.

V gene | CDR3 protein
TRBV20-1 | SAGLAGSFEYNEQF
TRBV6-5 | ASIPAGGIRTDTQY
TRBV20-1 | SAARLAGRAQY
TRBV12-3/TRBV12-4 | ASSLGGRNTEAF
TRBV6-2/TRBV6-3 | ASSRLAGGKEQF
TRBV25-1 | ASRTGVSETQY
TRBV3-1 | ASSRSGRASDTQY
TRBV5-1 | ASSLGVTKETQY
TRBV9 | ASSGPGPGYT
TRBV20-1 | SARDGQGEETQY
TRBV6-5 | ASSYSAGRAETQY
TRBV7-2 | ASSSYTDTQY